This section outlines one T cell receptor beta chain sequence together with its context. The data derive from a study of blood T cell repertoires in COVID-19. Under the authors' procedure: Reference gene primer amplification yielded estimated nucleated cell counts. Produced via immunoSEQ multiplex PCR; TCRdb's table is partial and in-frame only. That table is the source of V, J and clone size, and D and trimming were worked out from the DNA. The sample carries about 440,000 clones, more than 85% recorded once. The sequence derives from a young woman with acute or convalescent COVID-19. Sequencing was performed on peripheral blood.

The CDR3: CASRQWDRADTQYF. CDR3 sequence (DNA): TGTGCCAGCCGTCAATGGGACAGGGCAGATACGCAGTATTTT. J is TRBJ2-3 and V is TRBV27; TRBD1 matches 9 bases. Germline assignment: CDR1 MNHEY and CDR2 SMNVEV (reference sequence). The length of the CDR3 is 14 residues. J lost 4 bases, V lost 8 bases, and 7 bases had no gene match.